This T cell receptor (beta chain) was obtained from a study of T-cell reconstitution after alpha-beta-depleted transplantation in children. Preparing the TCRbeta library involved the use of unique molecular identifiers. TCRdb recomputed calls from the PCR reads with MiXCR, one row per CDR3 protein. The data contain about 610,000 distinct CDR3 sequences, 8% to 11% of them singletons. Deletions cut 5 bases from V and 2 bases from J, with 12 bases between. Germline V gene sequence: CDR1 SGHTA, CDR2 FQGNSA. This CDR3 has 14 residues. This clonotype was seen a handful of times. This specimen consisted of PBMCs from the stem cell graft donor, obtained from the stem cell graft. The chain joins TRBV7-2 to TRBJ2-5, with D possibly matching TRBD1 (6 bases). The sequence was obtained from a human donor who donated a stem cell graft to a child with acute myeloid leukemia. The CDR3 nucleotides read TGTGCCAGCAGCCCCAGGGGTGCACAAGAGACCCAGTACTTC. This translates into CASSPRGAQETQYF.